Listed here is a single TCR beta chain. What this receptor recognizes is not known. No much larger clone is present one base from it, and per-base qualities are unavailable. The data were taken from a study of cytomegalovirus exposure and HLA in healthy donors (dated by TCRdb to 2016 to 2017). Background for the entire study: According to an earlier analysis of around 600 of the donors, about 179 million T cells yielded roughly 100 million unique TCR beta sequences and around 280 Gb of sequence data. To study patterns of TCR occurrence, a later analysis re-analyzed previously published TCR beta repertoires from more than 550 donors and added high-resolution HLA genotyping. To predict cytomegalovirus infection status, the study combined high-throughput TCR immunosequencing, statistical association of individual TCRs with disease status, and machine learning. Among some 400 genotyped donors of the cohort, an average of about 220,000 unique TCR beta nucleotide sequences was sequenced per donor, of which approximately 19% were non-productive. The study aimed to test whether cataloging public T cell receptors could reveal signatures of past pathogen exposure. An earlier analysis of some 600 of the donors applied high-throughput TCR beta sequencing to assess whether each TCR beta V gene segment acted as functional or pseudogenic. Using immunosequencing, the study profiled T cell repertoires from about 620 subjects and related those repertoires to cytomegalovirus serostatus. About 280 gigabases of sequencing data and 70 million to 85 million unique TCR sequences were included in an early release covering roughly 700 HLA-typed donors. Donor age, sex, ethnicity and CMV serostatus were collected together with the repertoire data. A later genetic analysis took genome-wide SNP genotypes for about 55% of the 666 donors and used that subset as a discovery cohort. All discovery cohort repertoires had been generated using a single sequencing platform. Of the 398 genotyped donors, 65% to 90% fell in the genetic ancestry cluster associated with self-reported Caucasian donors. Typing coverage varied by locus: roughly 620-640 donors for A, B, C, DRB1 and DQB1; roughly 510 for DQA1; about 600 for DPA1; under 490 for DPB1. A separate validation cohort of roughly 130 different subjects was used in addition to the roughly 640-subject first cohort. Roughly 5 DR-DQ haplotypes were handled as single units for association and clustering, since linkage in the cohort was strong. HLA typing included class I and class II loci at four-digit resolution. In the later analysis, no new phenotypic data were used to find candidate immune exposures; instead, reliance was placed on TCR beta sequences and their occurrence across donors.

V was cut back by 4 bases and J by 6 bases, leaving a gap of 13 bases between them. CDR1 SGHTA and CDR2 FQGNSA are derived from the germline V gene. Spanning cysteine to phenylalanine, the CDR3 consists of 14 amino acids. Only the CDR3 DNA stays, 42 bases, in frame from base 1. The paper's findings and limits, for the study overall: In both the original and validation cohorts, the classifier was reported to diagnose cytomegalovirus status with high specificity and sensitivity. For the cohort, immune exposure information was limited to CMV serostatus. In a later analysis, HLA-associated TCR beta chains showed more clonal expansion and lower generation probabilities than non-associated chains that were equally common. Because HLA typing was unavailable for some donors at each locus, only the typed subset was used in association tests. Some IMGT-functional V segments, including TRBV6-2 and TRBV6-3, could not be distinguished by the 87-base-pair reads and were therefore excluded. Because counts were too low, some 16 rarely observed V segments, including chromosome 9 orphons, were excluded from the earlier analysis of 587 of the donors. In a later analysis, most CMV-associated TCR beta chains were found to appear HLA-restricted, with HLA associations seemingly driven largely by CMV exposure. In the study, 150 to 200 TCR beta chains were listed as associated with cytomegalovirus. According to the authors, the approach could potentially be generalized to other disease states and immunological phenotypes. Presence/absence analyses assumed roughly uniform sequencing depth across donors, an assumption that may not hold. This cohort had only TCR beta chains sequenced, and the lack of alpha or paired-chain data limited which features could be detected. Correlated functional status among segregating V segments might be attributable to linkage disequilibrium, but an unknown experimental factor could not be ruled out. In a later genetic analysis, fewer N-insertions in productive TCRs were reported among donors in an Asian-associated ancestry cluster than the roughly 640-donor mean. In a later analysis, the rate of TCR association differed among HLA loci, with DRB1 alleles having the most associated TCRs and HLA-C alleles having the fewest. Most TCR sequences were observed very rarely across donors, whereas some public TCRs were present in many individuals. A further reported finding was that TCR beta sequences accurately predicted the HLA-A and HLA-B alleles for most subjects in the first cohort. A cluster of highly shared sequence variants was judged likely to represent a technical artifact of the sequencing pipeline. An association between a missense DCLRE1C variant and V-gene and J-gene trimming of TCR beta chains was found in a later genetic analysis and replicated in an independent cohort. When HLA alleles, especially DR and DQ, strongly co-occurred, attributing TCR associations to individual alleles was difficult. Several of the top co-occurrence clusters appeared to be linked to parvovirus B19, influenza, CMV and Epstein-Barr virus, according to a later analysis. Specific HLA alleles were associated with over 15,000 TCR beta sequences at a false discovery rate of 0.05 in a later analysis. A few of the identified cytomegalovirus-associated TCR beta chains were confirmed in vitro to be specific for cytomegalovirus antigens. Broadly in line with IMGT annotations, most TCR beta V segments showed up in productive rearrangements about 90% or about 30% of the time in an earlier analysis of approximately 640 of the donors.

The receptor library was made with the immunoSEQ multiplex PCR assay. For the multiplex PCR, a mixture combining 60 forward primers for TCR Vbeta segments and 13 reverse primers for TCR Jbeta segments was used. Amplification of the CDR3 region of rearranged TCR beta genes was performed with a multiplex PCR assay on genomic DNA. The amplified TCR beta libraries were sequenced on the Illumina HiSeq System as 87-base-pair reads. From the authors' description of their analysis: A later analysis counted approximately 74 million unique TCR beta chains across the 700 or so repertoires, and around 9.9 million of these chains were shared by at least two donors. Raw reads were error-corrected and collapsed into unique sequences with a nearest-neighbor algorithm that merged closely related sequences to remove PCR and sequencing errors. To assign V, D and J gene segments, CDR3 sequences were aligned to IMGT reference sequences. For a sequence to be retained, at least a six-nucleotide match to both a V gene segment and a J gene segment was required. A rearrangement counted as productive if the CDR3 had no stop codons and remained in frame with V and J, and every other rearrangement counted as non-productive. CDR3 was defined according to IMGT convention as the region running from the second conserved V-encoded cysteine to the conserved J-encoded phenylalanine. The earlier analysis of about 570 of the donors excluded any sequence lacking an unambiguous match to a single V gene segment. In an earlier analysis of around 590 of the donors, a V segment was called functional when productive rearrangements were above 56.7%, and segregating when the standard deviation between donors exceeded 5%. To diagnose cytomegalovirus status from the catalog of TCR beta chain sequences, a statistical classification framework was built. V and J gene assignment, in a later analysis, came from comparing TCR nucleotide sequences with IMGT/GENE-DB human TR gene sequences. Using the TCRdist pipeline, a later analysis assigned CDR3 sequences along with most-parsimonious VDJ recombination scenarios. In a later analysis, each TCR beta chain was defined by its CDR3 amino acid sequence together with its V-gene family, and reads without a unique V-gene family were excluded. A later analysis removed 600 or so highly shared, low-generation-probability nucleotide sequences to deal with suspected cross-contamination and a sequencing artifact. In a later analysis, a clonal expansion index was calculated for each public chain from normalized within-repertoire ranks of inferred template counts. In a later analysis, generation probabilities were computed with a VDJ recombination model fitted to out-of-frame rearrangements, and the resulting probabilities were checked against IGoR. In a later analysis, TCR-TCR, TCR-HLA and TCR-CMV co-occurrence was scored with hypergeometric tests, and a repertoire-size bias correction was applied to TCR pairs. To estimate false discovery rates, a later analysis permuted the HLA or CMV assignments 20 times. In a later analysis, co-occurring TCRs were grouped using DBSCAN, and TCRdist sequence similarity was added for clustering within HLA-allele-positive subsets. Co-occurrence clustering excluded repertoires with fewer than 30,000 or more than 120,000 public chains, plus five with anomalous nucleotide sharing. The clones in this table, taken by TCRdb from immuneACCESS, are in-frame only. Not every clone is retained; where verified, under half of the shortfall comes from an unresolved V gene, and the cause of the rest is unknown. V, J and clone size are taken as reported in that table, and D and trimming were inferred from the DNA itself. This sample has around 160,000 clones in its table, and 68% of those were observed once. The biggest ten clones account for around 4.3% of the sample.

In total, approximately 690 healthy bone marrow donors made up the cohort. All cohort members were sampled while nominally healthy, although unrecorded immune exposures were likely present. The donor tested CMV seropositive, placing the donor among the 250 to 300 seropositive members of the cohort. A peripheral blood sample was provided by each donor, and peripheral blood mononuclear cells were used for TCR beta sequencing. The Qiagen DNeasy Blood Extraction Kit was used to extract genomic DNA from the blood cell samples. The sequence came from a woman aged 18-35 years in good health and CMV-seropositive. The chain employs TRBV7-2 and TRBJ1-5; the D gene remains uncertain. What was sequenced was PBMCs. CDR3 sequence: CASSSRVGPQPQHF. At the DNA level, the sequence is TGTGCCAGCAGCTCCCGGGTCGGTCCTCAGCCCCAGCATTTT.